One sample yielded the 24 T cell receptor beta chains listed below, sequenced in a study of T-cell reconstitution after alpha-beta-depleted transplantation in children. Library preparation (for TCRbeta) was performed with unique molecular identifiers. TCRdb processed the PCR reads anew with MiXCR; each CDR3 protein has one entry. Of 780,000 or so distinct CDR3 sequences listed, less than 20% are singletons. The specimen comprised PBMCs, mostly from graft donor cells, sampled 360 days after TCRalphabeta/CD19-depleted stem cell transplant. These receptors were collected from a male patient aged 10 to 17 who had a stem cell transplant for acute lymphoblastic leukemia, so the T cells may come from the graft donor.

The CDR3 bases are TGTGCCAGCAGCCCCCCGGCGGACAGTCTTTATTCACCCCTCCACTTT. Translated: CASSPPADSLYSPLHF. This rearrangement joins TRBV7-9 to TRBJ1-6; D possibly corresponds to TRBD1 (6 bases). V shed 5 bases and J shed 8 bases, with 19 bases lying between them. Germline loops: CDR1 SEHNR, CDR2 FQNEAQ (reference sequence). The CDR3 loop spans 16 amino acids. Looking up the rest from reference TRBV7-9 and TRBJ1-6 gives the full variable domain: DTGVSQNPRHKITKRGQNVTFRCDPISEHNRLYWYRQTLGQGPEFLTYFQNEAQLEKSRLLSDRFSAERPKGSFSTLEIQRTEQGDSAMYLCASSPPADSLYSPLHFGNGTRLTVT.

This clonotype was recorded at least ten times. The rearrangement uses TRBV6-1 and TRBJ2-1, with TRBD2 matching 7 bases. The V segment lost 6 bases and the J segment 12 bases; nucleotides outside the gene matches: 11. Germline V lookup: CDR1 MNHNS, CDR2 SASEGT. The CDR3 contains 13 residues. CDR3 protein: CASSRAGVLAQFF. As DNA, the CDR3 is TGTGCCAGCAGCCGGGCGGGGGTTTTGGCGCAGTTCTTC.

A few counts support this clonotype. V and J are TRBV5-4 and TRBJ1-4; perhaps TRBD1 as D (5 bases). Looked up from germline, CDR1 is SGHNT and CDR2 is YYREEE (reference sequence). Trimming removed 4 bases at V and 8 bases at J, with 15 bases between. The CDR3 covers 14 residues. CDR3 loop: CASSRDSGREKLFF. The CDR3 coding sequence is TGTGCCAGCAGCCGCGACAGCGGTAGGGAAAAACTGTTTTTT.

V gene TRBV10-3 combines with J gene TRBJ1-1; D is unresolved. Germline lookup yields CDR1 ENHRY and CDR2 SYGVKD. The CDR3 consists of 13 residues. V gave up 9 bases and J gave up 0 bases, with 11 bases separating them. The CDR3 region has the DNA TGTGCCATATCAGGAGTCGTGAACACTGAAGCTTTCTTT. It yields the protein CAISGVVNTEAFF.

This clonotype was observed many times. The germline gene is not matched at one end of the junction; a read error may be the cause. The chain carries TRBV5-1 and TRBJ2-7, with a possible D match to TRBD2 (7 bases). Germline CDR1 reads SGHRS; CDR2 reads YFSETQ. CDR3 length: 14 amino acids. In DNA form, the CDR3 reads TGTGCCAGCAGCTTAGAGGGGGGGTCCTACGAGCAGTACTTC. Protein product: CASSLEGGSYEQYF.

A few counts support this clonotype. This chain connects TRBV9 to TRBJ2-1; 7 bases are shared with TRBD2. After removal of 3 bases from V and 7 bases from J, the junction contained 10 bases not matched to a gene. CDR3 length equals 15 residues. The germline gives CDR1 SGDLS, CDR2 YYNGEE. The CDR3 DNA reads as TGTGCCAGCAGCGCAAGAGGACTAGTTTCGAATGAGCAGTTCTTC. It encodes CASSARGLVSNEQFF.

This clonotype has a count of ten or more. The chain couples TRBV7-8 to TRBJ1-3; no definite D call. The CDR3 sequence is 14 residues long. The germline gives CDR1 SGHVS, CDR2 FQNEAQ. V was trimmed by 2 bases and J by 0 bases, leaving 5 bases between them. DNA of the CDR3: TGTGCCAGCAGCTTACACCGCTCTGGAAACACCATATATTTT. Its translation is CASSLHRSGNTIYF. The full variable domain, rest sourced from reference TRBV7-8 and TRBJ1-3, is GAGVSQSPRYKVAKRGQDVALRCDPISGHVSLFWYQQALGQGPEFLTYFQNEAQLDKSGLPSDRFFAERPEGSVSTLKIQRTQQEDSAVYLCASSLHRSGNTIYFGEGSWLTVV.

The V call is TRBV4-1, the J call TRBJ2-1; 13 positions match TRBD2. V trimming: 4 bases; J trimming: 6 bases; junction bases outside the gene matches: 21. CDR3 length: 21 amino acids. CDR1 and CDR2 (germline): MGHRA, YSYEKL. CDR3 bases: TGCGCCAGCAGCCGTCTTGGCGGACACGTCGGGACTAGCGGGATCCCCAATGAGCAGTTCTTC. It encodes CASSRLGGHVGTSGIPNEQFF.

This clonotype was counted between two and nine times. This chain links TRBV7-9 with TRBJ2-3; D is unclear. The length of the CDR3 is 14 residues. Trimming left V 5 bases short and J 0 bases short, with 9 bases between. Germline V gives CDR1 SEHNR, CDR2 FQNEAQ (reference sequence). In DNA, the CDR3 is TGTGCCAGCAGCCTACCCGCTAGCACAGATACGCAGTATTTT. It is translated as CASSLPASTDTQYF. The full variable domain, completed using reference TRBV7-9 and TRBJ2-3, is DTGVSQNPRHKITKRGQNVTFRCDPISEHNRLYWYRQTLGQGPEFLTYFQNEAQLEKSRLLSDRFSAERPKGSFSTLEIQRTEQGDSAMYLCASSLPASTDTQYFGPGTRLTVL.

The chain joins TRBV13 to TRBJ2-3, with D perhaps TRBD2 (6 bases). Trimming took 0 bases from V and 0 from J, leaving 10 bases between them. Per germline, CDR1 PRHDT and CDR2 FYEKMQ (reference sequence). The CDR3 is made up of 16 amino acids. Here the CDR3 DNA reads TGTGCCAGCAGCTTAGGCGGCGGGGACAGCACAGATACGCAGTATTTT. It translates to CASSLGGGDSTDTQYF.

The rearrangement joins TRBV7-6 to TRBJ1-1; TRBD1 is a possible D gene (5 bases). V was pared by 5 bases and J by 1 base, with 17 bases between. From germline, CDR1 is SGHVS and CDR2 FNYEAQ. The CDR3 has 16 residues. CDR3 sequence reads: CASSHPPTGPNTEAFF. DNA for the CDR3: TGTGCCAGCAGCCACCCACCTACAGGCCCGAACACTGAAGCTTTCTTT.

This clonotype was observed a few times. The genes are TRBV4-1 and TRBJ2-2; D remains ambiguous. Germline V gene data show CDR1 as MGHRA and CDR2 as YSYEKL. Trimming pared 3 bases from V and 5 bases from J, leaving 10 bases between. CDR3 length: 14 residues. CDR3 DNA sequence: TGCGCCAGCAGCCAGCCCCAGAGGACCGGGGAGCTGTTTTTT. It specifies CASSQPQRTGELFF.

In this sample, this clonotype turned up many times. The chain has TRBV4-1 and TRBJ2-2; D remains unclear. The CDR3 sequence is 18 residues long. Trimming stripped 4 bases from V and 1 base from J, with 19 bases between. Germline V gives CDR1 MGHRA, CDR2 YSYEKL. Here the CDR3 reads CASSPLPTATLNTGELFF. CDR3 DNA: TGCGCCAGCAGCCCCTTACCAACAGCAACCCTGAACACCGGGGAGCTGTTTTTT.

This clonotype was observed many times. The chain carries TRBV7-2 and TRBJ2-1; tentatively, D is TRBD1 or TRBD2 (6 bases each). The germline V and J ends were trimmed by 5 bases and 6 bases, with 17 bases remaining between them. CDR1 is SGHTA and CDR2 is FQGNSA in the germline V gene. This CDR3 has 15 residues. CDR3 DNA: TGTGCCAGCAGCGTAGGGGGACTCTCCGGCAATGAGCAGTTCTTC. Translation gives CASSVGGLSGNEQFF.

The V call is TRBV20-1, the J call TRBJ2-2; no firm D call. Trimming stripped 3 bases from V and 4 bases from J, with 12 bases between. Germline CDR1 reads DFQATT; CDR2 reads SNEGSKA (reference sequence). The CDR3 loop spans 14 amino acids. The CDR3 DNA reads TGCAGTGCTAGGGGCCACTTGGGCACCGGGGAGCTGTTTTTT. Translated, it gives CSARGHLGTGELFF.

The gene calls are TRBV3-1 and TRBJ2-3, with unresolved D. Trimming removed 0 bases from V and 2 bases from J, with 9 bases in between. This CDR3 contains 15 residues. The V gene's germline CDR1 is LGHDT and CDR2 YNNKEL (reference sequence). As DNA, the CDR3 is TGTGCCAGCAGCCAAGATTCCCGACCCACAGATACGCAGTATTTT. It is translated as CASSQDSRPTDTQYF.

The DNA of the CDR3 is TGTGCCAGCAGCTCCATCCGGGACAGGGTGGGTGAGCAGTTCTTC. The encoded protein is CASSSIRDRVGEQFF. This rearrangement joins TRBV11-2 to TRBJ2-1; 9 bases agree with TRBD1. Germline V gene sequence: CDR1 SGHAT, CDR2 FQNNGV. The CDR3 contains 15 residues. The V and J ends lost 4 bases and 9 bases, in that order; junction bases with no gene match: 10.

The rearrangement joins TRBV7-8 to TRBJ2-7, with D perhaps assigned TRBD1 or TRBD2 (6 bases each). This CDR3 is 14 amino acids long. V lost 8 bases, J lost 2 bases, and 16 bases lay in between. The V gene's germline CDR1 is SGHVS and CDR2 FQNEAQ. CDR3 region: CASGGRELAYEQYF. The CDR3, as DNA: TGTGCCAGCGGGGGGCGGGAACTGGCCTACGAGCAGTACTTC.

This clonotype was counted at least ten times. This chain joins TRBV7-9 and TRBJ2-1; 10 positions agree with TRBD2. The germline V gene has CDR1 SEHNR and CDR2 FQNEAQ (reference sequence). The CDR3 is 17 amino acids. V shed 5 bases and J 1 base; nucleotides not matched to a gene: 8. The CDR3 reads CASSAILAGGSYNEQFF. As DNA, the CDR3 is TGTGCCAGCAGCGCTATCTTAGCGGGAGGTTCCTACAATGAGCAGTTCTTC.

This clonotype has a count of ten or more. The chain is built from TRBV10-3 and TRBJ2-1; perhaps D is TRBD1 or TRBD2 (5 bases each). V gave up 11 bases and J gave up 5 bases, with 19 bases separating them. The CDR3 runs to 14 residues. The germline V gene has CDR1 ENHRY and CDR2 SYGVKD. The CDR3 reads CAGGRTSHDNEQFF. The CDR3 DNA sequence: TGTGCCGGGGGAAGGACCTCCCACGACAATGAGCAGTTCTTC.

This clonotype appeared a few times. No conserved phenylalanine or tryptophan is present at the end of the CDR3, so a read error is the likely explanation. The chain is built from TRBV3-1 and TRBJ1-1; D gene ambiguous. The germline V and J ends were trimmed by 4 bases and 2 bases, with 11 bases remaining between them. The V gene's germline CDR1 is LGHDT and CDR2 YNNKEL (reference sequence). The CDR3 totals 14 residues. For the CDR3, the DNA is TGTGCCAGCAGCCCTCGAGTGGTAAACACTGAAGCTTTCCTT. This codes for CASSPRVVNTEAFL.

This clonotype was observed a handful of times. The chain couples TRBV5-1 to TRBJ2-7, with D unresolved. CDR3 length: 14 amino acids. The germline gives CDR1 SGHRS, CDR2 YFSETQ. V lost 0 bases and J lost 5, with 12 bases in between. CDR3 region: CASSLAPPQDEQYF. As DNA, the CDR3 is TGCGCCAGCAGCTTGGCCCCTCCCCAGGACGAGCAGTACTTC. Based on the CDR3 plus reference TRBV5-1 and TRBJ2-7, the full variable domain is KAGVTQTPRYLIKTRGQQVTLSCSPISGHRSVSWYQQTPGQGLQFLFEYFSETQRNKGNFPGRFSGRQFSNSRSEMNVSTLELGDSALYLCASSLAPPQDEQYFGPGTRLTVT.

The V gene is TRBV5-6, the J gene TRBJ2-1; 7 bases are a match to TRBD2. The CDR3 has 15 amino acids. Germline CDR1 reads SGHDT; CDR2 reads YYEEEE. Trimming cost V 2 bases and J 8 bases; bases outside gene matches: 10. The DNA of the CDR3 is TGTGCCAGCAGCTTCTTGGCGGGAGTGGTACATGAGCAGTTCTTC. It encodes CASSFLAGVVHEQFF.

This chain links TRBV5-1 with TRBJ2-1; the D gene could be TRBD1 or TRBD2 (6 bases each). Germline V gene sequence: CDR1 SGHRS, CDR2 YFSETQ. Trimming took 0 bases from V and 6 from J, leaving 16 bases between them. The CDR3 covers 16 residues. The CDR3 here is CASSLASRRGSNEQFF. In DNA form, the CDR3 reads TGCGCCAGCAGCTTGGCATCGAGGAGGGGGAGCAATGAGCAGTTCTTC.